This T cell receptor (beta chain) appears in the sequencing data of a study of blood T cell repertoires in COVID-19. Whole-study context: From the United States, Italy and Spain came samples of acute and convalescent COVID-19. Nucleic acid was either cDNA or gDNA, and it came from T cells, B-cell-depleted T cells, or PBMCs.

The CDR3 is 15 amino acids. Germline V lookup: CDR1 SGHTA, CDR2 FQGNSA. The germline V and J ends were trimmed by 3 bases and 0 bases, with 8 bases remaining between them. In the original analysis: Quantification of nucleated cells was approximated via reference gene primer amplification. Some clones are missing from TCRdb's copy, which holds only in-frame ones; the method was immunoSEQ multiplex PCR. V and J calls and clone size are those listed in that table; D and trimming were worked out from the DNA. The sample contains about 300,000 clones, about four fifths of which appear only once. This clone has just one count.

This TCR was recovered from a human donor with COVID-19, enrolled during active disease. The donor label of this sample is uncertain. The chain recombines TRBV7-2 with TRBJ2-2; D ambiguous. Sequencing was carried out using peripheral blood. The CDR3 coding sequence is TGTGCCAGCAGCTTTCGAACTCCGAACACCGGGGAGCTGTTTTTT. Amino acid sequence: CASSFRTPNTGELFF. Complete variable domain (other parts from reference TRBV7-2 and TRBJ2-2): GAGVSQSPSNKVTEKGKDVELRCDPISGHTALYWYRQSLGQGLEFLIYFQGNSAPDKSGLPSDRFSAERTGGSVSTLTIQRTQQEDSAVYLCASSFRTPNTGELFFGEGSRLTVL.